These 15 T cell receptor beta chains originate from one sample sequenced in a study of OX40 agonist ivuxolimab in advanced cancers. Receptor amplification or capture employed the immunoSEQ multiplex PCR assay. TCRdb took this table from immuneACCESS and kept in-frame rearrangements with V and J called. Such tables lack part of the clones; where checked against another copy, unresolved V genes explain under half of the gap, and the rest is unexplained. This sample lists some 10,000 clones; more than 70% were detected once. The ten largest clones capture approximately 32% of the sample. The sample consisted of CD4+ or CD8+ T cells sorted from blood, taken in a trial of the OX40 agonist ivuxolimab. These TCRs come from an adult with an advanced solid tumor such as melanoma, head and neck, liver or kidney cancer.

The J gene is TRBJ2-3, the V gene TRBV30; TRBD1 aligns across 7 bases. Per the germline V gene, CDR1 is GTSNPN and CDR2 is SVGIG (reference sequence). Losses at the gene ends were 2 bases for V and 0 bases for J; bases not matched to a gene: 2. The length of the CDR3 is 14 residues. CDR3 sequence reads: CAWSTGASTDTQYF. CDR3 in DNA: TGTGCCTGGAGTACAGGGGCCAGCACAGATACGCAGTATTTT.

This clone has only one observation. The chain links TRBV6-1 to TRBJ1-6, with 8 bases that match TRBD1. CDR3 length: 15 residues. Germline CDR1 reads MNHNS; CDR2 reads SASEGT. Unmatched junction bases numbered 5, after V lost 3 bases and J lost 7 bases. Written as DNA, the CDR3 is TGTGCCAGCAGTGAGGACAGGGAAGACAATTCACCCCTCCACTTT. Its translation is CASSEDREDNSPLHF.

The chain is built from TRBV9 and TRBJ2-1, with no clear D. The V gene's germline CDR1 is SGDLS and CDR2 YYNGEE. The length of the CDR3 is 14 residues. Trimming removed 5 bases at V and 3 bases at J, with 12 bases between. CDR3 loop: CASSDAAYYNEQFF. For the CDR3, the DNA is TGTGCCAGCAGTGACGCAGCTTACTACAATGAGCAGTTCTTC.

The chain is built from TRBV5-1 and TRBJ2-5; TRBD2 is a possible D gene (6 bases). The closer fit of TRBJ2-7 to the DNA end suggests the J call may be wrong. CDR1 SGHRS and CDR2 YFSETQ come from the germline V gene. The CDR3 spans 12 residues. The CDR3 DNA is TGCGCCAGCAGCTGGGACTTTGGCGAGCAGTACTTC. Its protein is CASSWDFGEQYF.

This rearrangement joins TRBV30 to TRBJ1-1; tentative D call: TRBD1 (5 bases). The CDR3 has 13 residues. V shed 7 bases and J shed 1 base, with 13 bases lying between them. The germline V gene encodes CDR1 GTSNPN and CDR2 SVGIG (reference sequence). The CDR3 DNA reads TGTGCCTCCAACGCCGACAGGAACACTGAAGCTTTCTTT. It yields the protein CASNADRNTEAFF.

This clone was counted a few times. This rearrangement joins TRBV27 to TRBJ1-2, with no clear D. CDR1 and CDR2 from the germline V gene are MNHEY and SMNVEV (reference sequence). Trimming pared 3 bases from V and 6 bases from J, leaving 14 bases between. This CDR3 has 14 residues. CDR3 in amino acids: CASSLGHPGNGYTF. CDR3 in DNA: TGTGCCAGCAGTTTGGGCCATCCAGGAAATGGCTACACCTTC.

V usage is TRBV6-5 and J usage is TRBJ2-5; D could derive from TRBD1 or TRBD2 (7 bases each). V lost 3 bases and J 5 bases, leaving 13 bases between the germline ends. The germline V gene has CDR1 MNHEY and CDR2 SVGAGI. The CDR3 runs 14 residues. The CDR3 DNA sequence: TGTGCCAGCAGTTATGGAGCGGGACAGGAGACCCAGTACTTC. Its protein is CASSYGAGQETQYF.

This clone was recorded once. CDR3 sequence reads: CASSLGQGGSYEQYF. In DNA form, the CDR3 reads TGCGCCAGCAGCTTGGGACAGGGGGGTTCCTACGAGCAGTACTTC. The chain links TRBV5-1 to TRBJ2-5; 9 bases are a match to TRBD1. The J call is in doubt because the DNA end fits TRBJ2-7 better. In germline, CDR1 is SGHRS, CDR2 YFSETQ. There are 15 residues in the CDR3.

The J gene is TRBJ2-1, the V gene TRBV2; 9 nucleotides agree with TRBD2. After removal of 6 bases from V and 9 bases from J, the junction contained 12 bases not matched to a gene. The CDR3 contains 15 residues. Germline V CDR1 and CDR2: SNHLY, FYNNEI. The CDR3 bases are TGTGCCAGCAGCCCGACGGGACTAGCAAGGGCTGAGCAGTTCTTC. As protein: CASSPTGLARAEQFF.

The V gene is TRBV2, the J gene TRBJ2-3; 14 positions agree with TRBD2. Germline V CDR1 and CDR2: SNHLY, FYNNEI. V shed 8 bases, J shed 3 bases, and the junction held 4 bases outside the gene matches. This CDR3 is 15 amino acids long. CDR3 protein: CASEGTSGSTDTQYF. The CDR3 DNA reads as TGTGCCAGCGAGGGGACTAGCGGGAGTACAGATACGCAGTATTTT.

The chain combines TRBV13 with TRBJ2-3, with 10 bases identical to TRBD2. V lost 5 bases to trimming and J lost 3 bases; unmatched junction nucleotides: 5. Germline V lookup: CDR1 PRHDT, CDR2 FYEKMQ (reference sequence). The CDR3 runs to 15 residues. The CDR3 region is CASSTGLAATDTQYF. Written as DNA, the CDR3 is TGTGCCAGCAGCACTGGACTAGCGGCAACAGATACGCAGTATTTT.

The DNA of the CDR3 is TGTGCCAGCCCCCCCAAGAATGCGAGGGGCCCCGGGGAGCTGTTTTTT. This sequence encodes CASPPKNARGPGELFF. This chain links TRBV7-2 with TRBJ2-2; D may be TRBD1 or TRBD2 (5 bases each). Germline assignment: CDR1 SGHTA and CDR2 FQGNSA. The CDR3 covers 16 residues. V dropped 8 bases and J dropped 6 bases, with 22 bases sitting between them.

The genes are TRBV6-4 and TRBJ2-1; TRBD1 aligns across 8 bases. Germline CDR1 is MRHNA and CDR2 is SNTAGT. The CDR3 is made up of 14 amino acids. V shed 5 bases, J shed 2 bases, and the junction held 2 bases outside the gene matches. For the CDR3, the DNA is TGTGCCAGCAGTCCGGGACAGGCCTACAATGAGCAGTTCTTC. Residues: CASSPGQAYNEQFF.

The chain combines TRBV27 with TRBJ2-1; TRBD1 or TRBD2 may be the D gene (5 bases each). Trimming took off 2 bases at V and 8 bases at J, with 19 bases between the two ends. Germline V gives CDR1 MNHEY, CDR2 SMNVEV (reference sequence). The CDR3 length is 16 residues. The DNA of the CDR3 is TGTGCCAGCAGTTTAGGGACGTCTGCGGCAGCTTATGAGCAGTTCTTC. This encodes CASSLGTSAAAYEQFF.

The gene calls are TRBV6-6 and TRBJ2-3; no clear D. This CDR3 has 14 amino acids. V shed 2 bases and J shed 0 bases, with 6 bases lying between them. The germline V gene has CDR1 MNHNY and CDR2 SVGAGI (reference sequence). CDR3 sequence (DNA): TGTGCCAGCAGTTACCCCCAAAGCACAGATACGCAGTATTTT. Its translation is CASSYPQSTDTQYF.